Presented here are 31 T cell receptor beta chains from one specimen sequenced in a study of circulating CD8 cells and anti-PD-1 response in melanoma. Using roughly 16 ng of total RNA, TCR libraries were made with the QIAseq Immune Repertoire TCR panel. One entry per CDR3 protein, called by TCRdb with MiXCR from the reads. The sample yields roughly 890 distinct CDR3 sequences, 8.5% to 10% seen once. Live CD3+CD8+TCRalphabeta+ cells were sorted into four subsets by PD-1 and/or TIGIT. This specimen was CD8+ T cells from PBMCs, taken at baseline or after one month of anti-PD-1 therapy (not recorded which). These receptors were taken from a human donor with melanoma.

Judged by abundance, this clonotype is medium-sized (0.01 to 0.1%). The gene calls are TRBV27 and TRBJ2-4; D might be TRBD2 (5 bases). Germline V CDR1 and CDR2: MNHEY, SMNVEV (reference sequence). This CDR3 has 13 amino acids. Trimming stripped 3 bases from V and 9 bases from J, with 12 bases between. The CDR3 sequence: CASSFVRAGIQYF. The CDR3 DNA reads as TGTGCCAGCAGTTTCGTAAGGGCGGGCATTCAGTACTTC.

In its sample, this clonotype ranks as medium-sized (0.01 to 0.1%). The J gene is TRBJ2-3, the V gene TRBV11-2, with 10 bases lining up with TRBD2. After removal of 5 bases from V and 0 bases from J, the junction contained 2 bases not matched to a gene. Germline values: CDR1 SGHAT, CDR2 FQNNGV. The CDR3 loop spans 15 amino acids. The DNA for the CDR3 is TGTGCCAGCAGCCGGACTAGCGGAAGCACAGATACGCAGTATTTT. Translating gives CASSRTSGSTDTQYF.

Sample share makes this clonotype medium-sized. The chain employs TRBV6-1 and TRBJ2-1; TRBD1 or TRBD2 may be the D gene (6 bases each). From germline, CDR1 is MNHNS and CDR2 SASEGT. The CDR3 totals 14 residues. Deletions cut 6 bases from V and 4 bases from J, with 13 bases between. The CDR3 loop reads CASSLGGPYNEQFF. CDR3 nucleotides: TGTGCCAGCAGCCTCGGGGGCCCTTACAATGAGCAGTTCTTC.

By share, this clonotype ranks as medium-sized. Written as DNA, the CDR3 is TGTGCCAGCAGCTTAACAAGCGGGGGCTTCTACGAGCAGTACTTC. Translated, it gives CASSLTSGGFYEQYF. This chain uses TRBV7-2 with TRBJ2-7, with 8 bases identical to TRBD2. In germline, CDR1 is SGHTA, CDR2 FQGNSA. After removal of 2 bases from V and 3 bases from J, the junction contained 6 bases not matched to a gene. The CDR3 runs 15 residues.

Judged by abundance, this clonotype is large. The chain combines TRBV2 with TRBJ1-3; D is unclear. V lost 3 bases, J lost 0 bases, and 6 bases lay in between. CDR1 is SNHLY and CDR2 is FYNNEI in the germline V gene. The CDR3 totals 14 residues. The CDR3 DNA follows: TGTGCCAGCAGTGACGACCTCTCTGGAAACACCATATATTTT. It is translated as CASSDDLSGNTIYF. The complete variable domain, with remaining parts taken from reference TRBV2 and TRBJ1-3, reads EPEVTQTPSHQVTQMGQEVILRCVPISNHLYFYWYRQILGQKVEFLVSFYNNEISEKSEIFDDQFSVERPDGSNFTLKIRSTKLEDSAMYFCASSDDLSGNTIYFGEGSWLTVV.

This clonotype is medium-sized. J is TRBJ2-7 and V is TRBV4-3, with D perhaps TRBD2 (6 bases). Trimming shortened V by 0 bases and J by 2 bases, and 17 bases separated the two germline ends. Per germline, CDR1 LGHNA and CDR2 YSLEER. This CDR3 region has 17 residues. The CDR3: CASSQDPPGGPTYEQYF. In DNA form, the CDR3 reads TGCGCCAGCAGCCAAGATCCGCCCGGGGGACCAACCTACGAGCAGTACTTC.

By its share, this clonotype is medium-sized. The chain couples TRBV6-2 or TRBV6-3 to TRBJ2-7; D unresolved. The germline V gene has CDR1 MNHEY and CDR2 SVGEGT. This CDR3 has 13 residues. Trimming pared 6 bases from V and 5 bases from J, leaving 14 bases between. The CDR3 is CASSPLDADEQYF. CDR3 bases: TGTGCCAGCAGCCCACTCGATGCCGACGAGCAGTACTTC.

By share of the sample, this clonotype is medium-sized. V and J are TRBV5-6 and TRBJ2-1, with D perhaps matching TRBD1 or TRBD2 (5 bases each). Trimming pared 2 bases from V and 1 base from J, leaving 13 bases between. Germline V gene lookup returns CDR1 SGHDT and CDR2 YYEEEE. This CDR3 has 16 amino acids. Here the CDR3 DNA reads TGTGCCAGCAGCTTACTACCAGGGAGATCCTACAATGAGCAGTTCTTC. This gives the protein CASSLLPGRSYNEQFF.

This clonotype is medium-sized. The genes are TRBV4-3 and TRBJ2-7, with 10 bases that match TRBD2. V trimming: 0 bases; J trimming: 9 bases; junction bases outside the gene matches: 8. The CDR3 spans 15 residues. Per the germline V gene, CDR1 is LGHNA and CDR2 is YSLEER. Here the CDR3 DNA reads TGCGCCAGCAGCCAAGATAAAGCTAGCGGGGGAGGGCAGTACTTC. It is translated as CASSQDKASGGGQYF.

This clonotype is categorized as medium-sized (0.01 to 0.1%). The chain uses TRBV4-1 and TRBJ1-1; TRBD1 might be the D (6 bases). V lost 8 bases to trimming and J lost 1 base, with 11 bases between them. This CDR3 comprises 13 residues. CDR1 MGHRA and CDR2 YSYEKL come from the germline V gene. CDR3 loop: CASRLGANTEAFF. The DNA for the CDR3 is TGCGCCAGCCGGCTGGGGGCGAACACTGAAGCTTTCTTT.

The chain carries TRBV27 and TRBJ2-7; TRBD1 is a possible D gene (6 bases). The CDR3 is 13 residues long. V gave up 5 bases and J gave up 1 base, with 9 bases separating them. Germline-derived CDR1 and CDR2 are MNHEY and SMNVEV (reference sequence). The CDR3 DNA reads as TGTGCCAGCAGTCTCGACAGGTCCTACGAGCAGTACTTC. Its protein is CASSLDRSYEQYF.

This clonotype is medium-sized in the sample. The genes are TRBV4-3 and TRBJ2-2; 11 bases align to TRBD2. This CDR3 contains 16 residues. Germline-derived CDR1 and CDR2 are LGHNA and YSLEER. V lost 3 bases, J lost 7 bases, and 7 bases stayed unmatched. Written as DNA, the CDR3 is TGCGCCAGCAGCCAGGATAGCGGGGGGGCGGACGGGGAGCTGTTTTTT. Its protein is CASSQDSGGADGELFF.

This clonotype turned up a few times. Compared with germline, one end of the junction differs, possibly owing to a read error. The gene calls are TRBV29-1 and TRBJ2-1; D uncertain. The CDR3 length is 13 residues. Germline values: CDR1 SQVTM, CDR2 ANQGSEA. As DNA, the CDR3 is TGCAGCGTGGAAGGTGACGGCTACAATGAGCAGTTCTTC. Translating gives CSVEGDGYNEQFF.

V usage is TRBV27 and J usage is TRBJ1-1; D not resolved. The CDR3 is 14 residues long. Trimming left V 3 bases short and J 4 bases short, with 12 bases between. Germline CDR1 is MNHEY and CDR2 is SMNVEV (reference sequence). This chain's CDR3 is CASSFGELVTEAFF. The CDR3 region has the DNA TGTGCCAGCAGTTTTGGGGAGCTTGTCACTGAAGCTTTCTTT.

This clonotype was counted a few times. CDR3 DNA sequence: TGTGCCAGGGGAAAGCGCCTCTCCTACGAGCAGTACTTC. Its translation: CARGKRLSYEQYF. The chain couples TRBV12-3 or TRBV12-4 to TRBJ2-7; D unclear. Trimming cost V 9 bases and J 0 bases, with 12 bases left between them. This CDR3 region has 13 residues.

By share, this clonotype counts as medium-sized. The V gene is TRBV9, the J gene TRBJ2-2; 13 bases line up with TRBD2. The trim removed 4 bases at V and 5 bases at J, leaving 14 bases unmatched. Looked up from germline, CDR1 is SGDLS and CDR2 is YYNGEE. This CDR3 has 19 amino acids. Written as DNA, the CDR3 is TGTGCCAGCAGCACGCGGACTAGCGGGGGCCGTCTAGGGACCGGGGAGCTGTTTTTT. Protein: CASSTRTSGGRLGTGELFF.

This clonotype was seen more than once but under ten times. This chain uses TRBV4-3 with TRBJ1-2; D possibly corresponds to TRBD1 (5 bases). The V gene lost 0 bases and the J gene lost 2 bases, with 10 bases spanning the gap. The CDR3 has 15 amino acids. CDR1 is LGHNA and CDR2 is YSLEER in the germline V gene. In nucleotides, the CDR3 is TGCGCCAGCAGCCAAGACAGGGCGCTCAACTATGGCTACACCTTC. Amino acid sequence: CASSQDRALNYGYTF.

This clonotype is deemed medium-sized. V gene TRBV29-1 combines with J gene TRBJ2-7, with D perhaps TRBD1 or TRBD2 (5 bases each). Trimming took off 6 bases at V and 2 bases at J, with 14 bases between the two ends. This CDR3 is 13 amino acids long. Per the germline V gene, CDR1 is SQVTM and CDR2 is ANQGSEA. CDR3 in DNA: TGCAGCGTGACTTGGGGGATCACCTACGAGCAGTACTTC. Translated: CSVTWGITYEQYF.

This clonotype is medium-sized within its sample. This chain connects TRBV2 to TRBJ2-5; D ambiguous. There are 13 residues in the CDR3. Germline values: CDR1 SNHLY, CDR2 FYNNEI. V gave up 4 bases and J gave up 0 bases, with 6 bases separating them. The CDR3 reads CASSGLYQETQYF. In nucleotides, the CDR3 is TGTGCCAGCAGTGGCCTGTACCAAGAGACCCAGTACTTC.

The chain carries TRBV7-9 and TRBJ1-1, with a tentative D call TRBD1 (5 bases). Germline V gives CDR1 SEHNR, CDR2 FQNEAQ (reference sequence). The CDR3 has 14 amino acids. V was clipped by 5 bases and J by 4 bases, with 14 bases between them. CDR3 sequence reads: CASSADWGGTEAFF. DNA of the CDR3: TGTGCCAGCAGCGCGGACTGGGGGGGCACTGAAGCTTTCTTT.

V gene TRBV2 combines with J gene TRBJ2-2, with 14 bases matching TRBD2. With 3 bases clipped from V and 7 bases from J, the junction kept 7 bases outside the gene matches. The CDR3 loop spans 17 amino acids. The germline CDR1 and CDR2 sequences are SNHLY and FYNNEI. CDR3 residues: CASSDGLAGGSFGELFF. DNA for the CDR3: TGTGCCAGCAGTGACGGACTAGCGGGAGGTAGTTTCGGGGAGCTGTTTTTT. The whole variable domain, filled in from reference TRBV2 and TRBJ2-2, reads EPEVTQTPSHQVTQMGQEVILRCVPISNHLYFYWYRQILGQKVEFLVSFYNNEISEKSEIFDDQFSVERPDGSNFTLKIRSTKLEDSAMYFCASSDGLAGGSFGELFFGEGSRLTVL.

Within the sample, this clonotype is medium-sized. The V and J genes are TRBV19 and TRBJ2-1; the D gene is possibly TRBD1 (6 bases). The CDR3 sequence is 14 residues long. V shed 4 bases and J shed 3 bases, with 10 bases lying between them. Germline V CDR1 and CDR2: LNHDA, SQIVND (reference sequence). CDR3 sequence (DNA): TGTGCCAGTAGTAAACAGGGAATCTACAATGAGCAGTTCTTC. Residues: CASSKQGIYNEQFF.

In its sample, this clonotype is medium-sized. This rearrangement joins TRBV12-3 or TRBV12-4 to TRBJ2-7; TRBD2 matches 11 bases. This CDR3 contains 15 residues. The V segment lost 8 bases and the J segment 4 bases; nucleotides outside the gene matches: 10. As DNA, the CDR3 is TGTGCCAGCGAGGCTAGCGGGGGGAAAAGATACGAGCAGTACTTC. Protein product: CASEASGGKRYEQYF.

This clonotype is labeled large. The chain uses TRBV29-1 and TRBJ2-3, with D unclear. The germline V gene has CDR1 SQVTM and CDR2 ANQGSEA. This CDR3 spans 11 amino acids. Deletions cut 5 bases from V and 3 bases from J, with 6 bases between. The CDR3 sequence: CSVRMTDTQYF. CDR3 in DNA: TGCAGCGTTAGGATGACAGATACGCAGTATTTT.

This clonotype counts as medium-sized. The chain couples TRBV27 to TRBJ2-7, with a weak D call TRBD1 (6 bases). The CDR3 sequence is 14 residues long. Germline CDR1 and CDR2: MNHEY and SMNVEV (reference sequence). V was shortened by 0 bases and J by 5 bases, with 11 bases between the two germline ends. In DNA form, the CDR3 reads TGTGCCAGCAGTTTATCGGCACAGGGAAACGAGCAGTACTTC. It is translated as CASSLSAQGNEQYF.

Details on this clonotype: The CDR3 does not end in the conserved phenylalanine or tryptophan, so this is likely a read error. The chain combines TRBV2 with TRBJ1-4; D not certain. This CDR3 has 15 amino acids. The germline V gene has CDR1 SNHLY and CDR2 FYNNEI. CDR3 in DNA: TGTGCCAGCAGTGAATACGTTTTGGCGGACGAAAAGCTGTTTTAT. This sequence encodes CASSEYVLADEKLFY.

Judged by abundance, this clonotype is medium-sized. The chain links TRBV5-6 to TRBJ1-5; D not certain. V was trimmed by 4 bases and J by 3 bases, leaving 5 bases between them. Germline loops: CDR1 SGHDT, CDR2 YYEEEE. The CDR3 length is 12 residues. The DNA of the CDR3 is TGTGCCAGCAGCCGACTCAATCAGCCCCAGCATTTT. Encoded protein: CASSRLNQPQHF.

This clonotype is medium-sized within its sample. The chain links TRBV19 to TRBJ1-1; a possible D gene is TRBD1 (6 bases). In germline, CDR1 is LNHDA, CDR2 SQIVND (reference sequence). The CDR3 loop spans 15 amino acids. Trimming took 5 bases from V and 3 from J, leaving 16 bases between them. The CDR3 sequence is CASSLGGAGDTEAFF. CDR3 sequence (DNA): TGTGCCAGTAGTTTGGGGGGCGCGGGAGACACTGAAGCTTTCTTT.

This clonotype is termed medium-sized. The chain combines TRBV12-3 or TRBV12-4 with TRBJ2-3; tentatively, D is TRBD1 (7 bases). The CDR3 loop spans 17 amino acids. The V end was cut by 5 bases, the J end by 2 bases, with 20 bases between. The CDR3 loop is CASSPRGDSGYTDTQYF. In DNA form, the CDR3 reads TGTGCCAGCAGTCCGCGCGGGGACAGTGGATACACAGATACGCAGTATTTT.

The rearrangement links TRBV5-6 to TRBJ2-5; the D gene is possibly TRBD2 (5 bases). The CDR3 consists of 15 residues. Trimming took off 1 base at V and 5 bases at J, with 15 bases between the two ends. Germline V gene data show CDR1 as SGHDT and CDR2 as YYEEEE. The DNA for the CDR3 is TGTGCCAGCAGCTTGACGCCTAGCAAGTGGGAGACCCAGTACTTC. It codes for CASSLTPSKWETQYF.

In its sample, this clonotype ranks as medium-sized. The V and J genes are TRBV19 and TRBJ2-3; TRBD2 agrees at 12 bases. Losses at the gene ends were 5 bases for V and 1 base for J; bases not matched to a gene: 4. Germline CDR1 LNHDA, CDR2 SQIVND (reference sequence). The CDR3 runs to 16 residues. This chain's CDR3 is CASSAASGGGTDTQYF. CDR3 nucleotide sequence: TGTGCCAGTAGTGCGGCTAGCGGGGGGGGCACAGATACGCAGTATTTT.